The 25 T cell receptor beta chains below come from one sample, sequenced in a study of T cell responses to AZD1222 COVID-19 vaccine. Only in-frame clones appear in the TCRdb table, and some are missing; sequencing was by immunoSEQ multiplex PCR. The data contain approximately 270,000 clones, around 93% of them seen just once; the ten biggest clones take up roughly 0.51%. The specimen comprised peripheral blood, sampled 28 days after the second AZD1222 dose. These receptor sequences come from an adult who received the AZD1222 COVID-19 vaccine.

The chain employs TRBV28 and TRBJ2-2; D not certain. The ends were cut back, 6 bases at V and 5 bases at J, with 7 bases in the middle. The germline gives CDR1 MDHEN, CDR2 SYDVKM. This CDR3 comprises 12 residues. CDR3 amino acids: CASSPGTGELFF. The CDR3 coding sequence is TGTGCCAGCAGCCCCGGAACCGGGGAGCTGTTTTTT. Variable domain in full (rest from reference TRBV28 and TRBJ2-2): DVKVTQSSRYLVKRTGEKVFLECVQDMDHENMFWYRQDPGLGLRLIYFSYDVKMKEKGDIPEGYSVSREKKERFSLILESASTNQTSMYLCASSPGTGELFFGEGSRLTVL.

This chain links TRBV28 with TRBJ2-5, with D possibly matching TRBD2 (6 bases). Germline lookup yields CDR1 MDHEN and CDR2 SYDVKM. V lost 7 bases and J lost 1, with 13 bases in between. The CDR3 runs 14 residues. The CDR3 is CASTSAGLQETQYF. As DNA, the CDR3 is TGTGCCAGCACTTCTGCGGGACTCCAAGAGACCCAGTACTTC.

Only a few counts were recorded for this clone. This sequence joins TRBV29-1 and TRBJ1-1; no definite D call. The V gene's germline CDR1 is SQVTM and CDR2 ANQGSEA. CDR3 length equals 11 residues. The V end was cut by 7 bases, the J end by 6 bases, with 12 bases between. The CDR3 bases are TGCAGCGCTGTCATTAAGGCTGAAGCTTTCTTT. Encoded protein: CSAVIKAEAFF.

The chain joins TRBV6-6 to TRBJ1-2, with D possibly being TRBD1 (6 bases). V lost 5 bases to trimming and J lost 7 bases, with 14 bases between them. Germline CDR1 MNHNY, CDR2 SVGAGI (reference sequence). This CDR3 region has 13 residues. The CDR3 sequence is CASSPPGGLGYTF. Written as DNA, the CDR3 is TGTGCCAGCAGTCCACCGGGGGGGCTTGGCTACACCTTC.

The V call is TRBV24-1, the J call TRBJ1-2, with 7 bases fitting TRBD1. The junction had 15 bases not matched to a gene; V was cut back by 3 bases and J by 6 bases. CDR3 length equals 17 residues. Germline values: CDR1 KGHDR, CDR2 SFDVKD. CDR3 coding DNA: TGTGCCACCAGTGATCCTCAAGTACACAGGGGAACGGATGGCTACACCTTC. Translating gives CATSDPQVHRGTDGYTF.

The gene calls are TRBV5-1 and TRBJ2-3; 10 nucleotides line up with TRBD1. The V gene's germline CDR1 is SGHRS and CDR2 YFSETQ. The ends lost 4 bases at V and 5 bases at J; junction bases unmatched: 13. This CDR3 spans 17 amino acids. The CDR3 sequence is CASSILSRTGGGDTQYF. Written as DNA, the CDR3 is TGCGCCAGCAGCATCCTATCAAGGACAGGGGGAGGAGATACGCAGTATTTT.

This clone was counted once. The chain uses TRBV10-3 and TRBJ1-1; D might be TRBD1 (6 bases). This CDR3 comprises 15 residues. CDR1 is ENHRY, CDR2 SYGVKD, per germline. Trimming removed 7 bases from V and 1 base from J, with 16 bases in between. The CDR3 region has the DNA TGTGCCATCACGTCCGTGGACAGCCCGAACACTGAAGCTTTCTTT. Its translation: CAITSVDSPNTEAFF.

The gene calls are TRBV27 and TRBJ1-6; D is undetermined. Germline CDR1 reads MNHEY; CDR2 reads SMNVEV (reference sequence). Deletions cut 5 bases from V and 7 bases from J, with 15 bases between. This CDR3 contains 15 residues. The CDR3 DNA follows: TGTGCCAGCAGTCCCTGGTCCGGGGTAAATTCACCCCTCCACTTT. This gives the protein CASSPWSGVNSPLHF.

The chain combines TRBV5-1 with TRBJ2-2; 8 bases fit TRBD1. V shed 4 bases and J 5 bases; nucleotides not matched to a gene: 7. The CDR3 runs to 15 residues. Germline V gene data show CDR1 as SGHRS and CDR2 as YFSETQ. CDR3 sequence reads: CASSATGGGTGELFF. DNA for the CDR3: TGCGCCAGCAGCGCCACAGGGGGAGGAACCGGGGAGCTGTTTTTT.

The V gene is TRBV28, the J gene TRBJ1-2; 9 bases fit TRBD1. The length of the CDR3 is 15 residues. The J segment lost 6 bases and the V segment lost 8 bases, leaving 13 bases of the junction unmatched. Germline V gene sequence: CDR1 MDHEN, CDR2 SYDVKM. CDR3 in DNA: TGTGCCAGCCTGTGGGGGACAGGGAATGGCAATGGCTACACCTTC. As protein: CASLWGTGNGNGYTF.

The rearrangement links TRBV11-3 to TRBJ1-1; 7 bases are shared with TRBD1. V lost 1 base to trimming and J lost 7 bases; unmatched junction nucleotides: 0. Germline-derived CDR1 and CDR2 are SGHNT and YENEEA. This CDR3 contains 12 residues. In DNA form, the CDR3 reads TGTGCCAGCAGCTTAGGGACAGGTGAAGCTTTCTTT. As protein: CASSLGTGEAFF.

The DNA of the CDR3 is TGTGCCAGCAGTTTGGGTAGTAAGGGGGCATATTATGGCTACACCTTC. Its protein is CASSLGSKGAYYGYTF. The chain has TRBV28 and TRBJ1-2; 7 positions match TRBD1. Unmatched junction bases numbered 12, after V lost 3 bases and J lost 5 bases. This CDR3 region has 16 residues. Germline CDR1 is MDHEN and CDR2 is SYDVKM.

The J gene is TRBJ1-1, the V gene TRBV28, with D uncertain. CDR3 length: 11 residues. Trimming took 10 bases from V and 1 from J, leaving 7 bases between them. The germline gives CDR1 MDHEN, CDR2 SYDVKM. The CDR3 bases are TGTGCCACCTCGGGGAACACTGAAGCTTTCTTT. It codes for CATSGNTEAFF.

V and J are TRBV5-6 and TRBJ2-7; possibly TRBD1 for D (5 bases). Trimming pared 4 bases from V and 4 bases from J, leaving 9 bases between. This CDR3 is built from 12 residues. Germline V gene data show CDR1 as SGHDT and CDR2 as YYEEEE. The CDR3 bases are TGTGCCAGCAGCCTAGGGGTGTACGAGCAGTACTTC. It yields the protein CASSLGVYEQYF. Complete variable domain (other parts from reference TRBV5-6 and TRBJ2-7): DAGVTQSPTHLIKTRGQQVTLRCSPKSGHDTVSWYQQALGQGPQFIFQYYEEEERQRGNFPDRFSGHQFPNYSSELNVNALLLGDSALYLCASSLGVYEQYFGPGTRLTVT.

This rearrangement joins TRBV19 to TRBJ2-7; 8 nucleotides line up with TRBD1. This CDR3 has 12 amino acids. With V trimmed by 4 bases and J by 4 bases, 0 bases remained unmatched. The germline V gene has CDR1 LNHDA and CDR2 SQIVND (reference sequence). Here the CDR3 reads CASSRTGYEQYF. The CDR3 region has the DNA TGTGCCAGTAGTAGGACAGGGTACGAGCAGTACTTC.

The chain uses TRBV4-3 and TRBJ2-5, with TRBD2 matching 11 bases. The CDR3 is made up of 15 amino acids. V shed 1 base, J shed 5 bases, and the junction held 3 bases outside the gene matches. From germline, CDR1 is LGHNA and CDR2 YSLEER. This chain's CDR3 is CASSQGLAGLETQYF. The CDR3 DNA reads as TGCGCCAGCAGCCAAGGACTAGCGGGATTGGAGACCCAGTACTTC.

The chain links TRBV7-2 to TRBJ2-1, with 10 bases matching TRBD2. Germline V gene sequence: CDR1 SGHTA, CDR2 FQGNSA. J was trimmed by 0 bases and V by 4 bases; bases with no gene match: 6. The CDR3 is 17 residues long. CDR3 in amino acids: CASSSGTSASSYNEQFF. CDR3 coding DNA: TGTGCCAGCAGCTCCGGGACTAGCGCCTCCTCCTACAATGAGCAGTTCTTC.

Note on this clone: The same CDR3 arises from other DNA sequences in this sample as well. The rearrangement joins TRBV27 to TRBJ2-3; 9 bases match TRBD2. Germline assignment: CDR1 MNHEY and CDR2 SMNVEV (reference sequence). After removal of 3 bases from V and 3 bases from J, the junction contained 1 base not matched to a gene. The CDR3 sequence is 14 residues long. CDR3 coding DNA: TGTGCCAGCAGTTTCAGCGGGAGGACAGATACGCAGTATTTT. Its protein product is CASSFSGRTDTQYF.

The CDR3 protein is CSASSQRNTGELFF. DNA of the CDR3: TGCAGTGCTAGTTCCCAGCGGAACACCGGGGAGCTGTTTTTT. The chain is built from TRBV20-1 and TRBJ2-2; D is unresolved. This CDR3 region has 14 residues. CDR1 is DFQATT and CDR2 is SNEGSKA in the germline V gene (reference sequence). V was shortened by 3 bases and J by 1 base, with 9 bases between the two germline ends.

The chain uses TRBV6-5 and TRBJ2-7; D gene uncertain. The CDR3 extends over 15 amino acids. V gave up 0 bases and J gave up 2 bases, with 11 bases separating them. Germline CDR1 reads MNHEY; CDR2 reads SVGAGI. CDR3 residues: CASSYSSGRPYEQYF. Written as DNA, the CDR3 is TGTGCCAGCAGTTACTCGTCCGGCCGCCCCTACGAGCAGTACTTC.

V and J are TRBV11-2 and TRBJ2-1; no clear D gene. Trimming removed 8 bases from V and 9 bases from J, with 11 bases in between. There are 11 residues in the CDR3. Germline V lookup: CDR1 SGHAT, CDR2 FQNNGV. CDR3 bases: TGTGCCAGCGCGGTCGGTGTTGAGCAGTTCTTC. This translates into CASAVGVEQFF.

The rearrangement uses TRBV18 and TRBJ1-5; possibly TRBD1 for D (5 bases). The CDR3 spans 14 residues. V was trimmed by 5 bases and J by 5 bases, leaving 13 bases between them. Germline V gene lookup returns CDR1 KGHSH and CDR2 LQKENI. The CDR3 DNA reads as TGTGCCAGCTCATCTCAGGGTGGTGATCAGCCCCAGCATTTT. It yields the protein CASSSQGGDQPQHF.

The gene calls are TRBV2 and TRBJ2-1; D is tentatively TRBD1 or TRBD2 (6 bases each). Trimming removed 6 bases at V and 0 bases at J, with 12 bases between. CDR3 length equals 15 residues. CDR1 is SNHLY, CDR2 FYNNEI, per germline. CDR3 sequence (DNA): TGTGCCAGCAGAACAGGGAGGAGCTCCTACAATGAGCAGTTCTTC. It yields the protein CASRTGRSSYNEQFF. Complete variable domain (other parts from reference TRBV2 and TRBJ2-1): EPEVTQTPSHQVTQMGQEVILRCVPISNHLYFYWYRQILGQKVEFLVSFYNNEISEKSEIFDDQFSVERPDGSNFTLKIRSTKLEDSAMYFCASRTGRSSYNEQFFGPGTRLTVL.

The chain employs TRBV5-1 and TRBJ2-7; 7 bases are shared with TRBD2. Germline V gives CDR1 SGHRS, CDR2 YFSETQ. The length of the CDR3 is 14 residues. The J segment lost 0 bases and the V segment lost 3 bases, leaving 3 bases of the junction unmatched. CDR3 nucleotides: TGCGCCAGCAGCTCACGGGACTACTCCTACGAGCAGTACTTC. Protein: CASSSRDYSYEQYF.

CDR3 DNA sequence: TGCGCCAGCAGTCTGGAGGAACAGGGTGGAGGCGAGACCCAGTACTTC. Translated, it gives CASSLEEQGGGETQYF. The J gene is TRBJ2-5, the V gene TRBV4-3; a weak D match, TRBD1 (6 bases). This CDR3 has 16 amino acids. Germline V gene sequence: CDR1 LGHNA, CDR2 YSLEER. V was pared by 6 bases and J by 5 bases, with 22 bases between.